Below are 30 T cell receptor beta chains sequenced from a single sample in a study of long-term antiretroviral therapy in people with HIV. Survey-level resolution applied to immunoSEQ assay v3.0. Assay: immunoSEQ multiplex PCR; the TCRdb copy retains only in-frame clones and omits some. Here the sample spans roughly 20,000 clones, roughly 90% being singletons. This specimen was unsorted PBMCs, taken 2.1 years after starting antiretroviral therapy. The receptor source for this set is a man in his late teens or twenties with HIV.

The rearrangement uses TRBV7-5 and TRBJ2-7. TRBV7-5 is a recognized pseudogene. The CDR3 is 10 amino acids. In nucleotides, the CDR3 is TGTGCCAGAAGCCTGAACGAGCAGTACTTC. Translated: CARSLNEQYF.

This clone came up a few times. This chain links TRBV5-4 with TRBJ2-7; D is perhaps TRBD1 (7 bases). This CDR3 is built from 12 residues. Germline CDR1 is SGHNT and CDR2 is YYREEE (reference sequence). Trimming pared 8 bases from V and 7 bases from J, leaving 16 bases between. In DNA form, the CDR3 reads TGTGCCAGTACCGACAGGGAGGAGGAGCAGTACTTC. It codes for CASTDREEEQYF.

The J gene is TRBJ2-7, the V gene TRBV2, with D uncertain. The CDR3 contains 16 residues. The germline gives CDR1 SNHLY, CDR2 FYNNEI. With 3 bases removed from V and 0 bases from J, the gap between germline ends came to 15 bases. CDR3 protein: CASSDVGQIGSYEQYF. CDR3 in DNA: TGTGCCAGCAGTGATGTGGGCCAGATCGGCTCCTACGAGCAGTACTTC.

The chain uses TRBV4-1 and TRBJ2-1; TRBD2 matches 9 bases. Unmatched junction bases numbered 6, after V lost 1 base and J lost 2 bases. The CDR3 is 17 amino acids. The germline CDR1 and CDR2 sequences are MGHRA and YSYEKL. The CDR3 bases are TGCGCCAGCAGCCAAGGAGGACTAGCGTTCCCCTACAATGAGCAGTTCTTC. This encodes CASSQGGLAFPYNEQFF.

V usage is TRBV4-2 and J usage is TRBJ2-3, with D uncertain. The V end lost 0 bases, the J end lost 4 bases, and 11 bases lay between the germline ends. Germline loops: CDR1 LGHNA, CDR2 YNFKEQ. The CDR3 contains 15 residues. The CDR3 loop reads CASSQEAGLPDTQYF. The DNA for the CDR3 is TGTGCCAGCAGCCAAGAAGCAGGCTTGCCAGATACGCAGTATTTT.

This sequence joins TRBV6-4 and TRBJ1-2; no firm D call. The germline CDR1 and CDR2 sequences are MRHNA and SNTAGT. The germline V and J ends were trimmed by 7 bases and 4 bases, with 16 bases remaining between them. The CDR3 loop spans 14 amino acids. The CDR3 sequence is CASNYYVWSYGYTF. DNA of the CDR3: TGTGCCAGCAATTACTACGTGTGGAGCTATGGCTACACCTTC.

The rearrangement joins TRBV11-2 to TRBJ2-7; TRBD2 is a possible D gene (5 bases). V lost 5 bases to trimming and J lost 2 bases, with 16 bases between them. Germline CDR1 and CDR2: SGHAT and FQNNGV. This CDR3 is 15 amino acids long. This chain's CDR3 is CASSPLRATTYEQYF. CDR3 nucleotide sequence: TGTGCCAGCAGCCCCTTGCGGGCTACCACCTACGAGCAGTACTTC.

V and J are TRBV6-5 and TRBJ1-1, with a tentative D call TRBD1 (5 bases). CDR3 length: 14 amino acids. Trimming left V 2 bases short and J 4 bases short, with 11 bases between. Germline-derived CDR1 and CDR2 are MNHEY and SVGAGI. In DNA, the CDR3 is TGTGCCAGCAGTTACGGGGGGAGCCGCACTGAAGCTTTCTTT. Protein product: CASSYGGSRTEAFF.

This chain joins TRBV30 and TRBJ1-3; D remains ambiguous. The V gene lost 3 bases and the J gene lost 1 base, with 4 bases spanning the gap. Germline values: CDR1 GTSNPN, CDR2 SVGIG (reference sequence). The CDR3 sequence is 12 residues long. CDR3 region: CAWSSSGNTIYF. The CDR3 DNA is TGTGCCTGGAGCTCTTCTGGAAACACCATATATTTT.

This chain joins TRBV2 and TRBJ1-2; 9 nucleotides agree with TRBD1. Trimming took 6 bases from V and 7 from J; bases not matched to a gene: 12. The V gene's germline CDR1 is SNHLY and CDR2 FYNNEI. The CDR3 runs 15 residues. The CDR3 nucleotides are TGTGCCAGCAGCCTCCCCCGGACAGGGGACGTTGGCTACACCTTC. As protein: CASSLPRTGDVGYTF.

The gene calls are TRBV6-5 and TRBJ1-2; maybe TRBD1 (5 bases). Germline-derived CDR1 and CDR2 are MNHEY and SVGAGI. V gave up 5 bases and J gave up 3 bases, with 10 bases separating them. This CDR3 region has 13 residues. CDR3 protein: CASSGGAHYGYTF. CDR3 sequence (DNA): TGTGCCAGCAGTGGGGGAGCGCACTATGGCTACACCTTC.

The chain joins TRBV19 to TRBJ2-5; 7 positions match TRBD1. Germline V gene lookup returns CDR1 LNHDA and CDR2 SQIVND (reference sequence). CDR3 length: 14 residues. With V trimmed by 2 bases and J by 7 bases, 7 bases remained unmatched. The CDR3 nucleotides read TGTGCCAGTAGTATAACAGGGGAAGGGGGGACCCAGTACTTC. Its protein product is CASSITGEGGTQYF.

This sequence joins TRBV2 and TRBJ2-7; either TRBD1 or TRBD2 may supply D (5 bases each). Germline CDR1 SNHLY, CDR2 FYNNEI. CDR3 length: 17 amino acids. Trimming cost V 2 bases and J 1 base, with 18 bases left between them. This chain's CDR3 is CASSEFPTGAGSYEQYF. The CDR3, as DNA: TGTGCCAGCAGTGAATTTCCTACCGGGGCAGGGTCCTACGAGCAGTACTTC.

This clone showed up just a few times. The chain has TRBV7-9 and TRBJ2-7, with 10 bases aligning to TRBD2. Losses at the gene ends were 0 bases for V and 4 bases for J; bases not matched to a gene: 9. The CDR3 spans 17 residues. CDR1 and CDR2 from the germline V gene are SEHNR and FQNEAQ (reference sequence). The CDR3 region has the DNA TGTGCCAGCAGCTTAGCTGGGTCTAGCGGGGGAGAATACGAGCAGTACTTC. This encodes CASSLAGSSGGEYEQYF.

V usage is TRBV19 and J usage is TRBJ1-1; no clear D gene. From germline, CDR1 is LNHDA and CDR2 SQIVND (reference sequence). This CDR3 region has 12 residues. Trimming took 3 bases from V and 7 from J, leaving 9 bases between them. CDR3 protein: CASSIGILEAFF. Here the CDR3 DNA reads TGTGCCAGTAGTATCGGGATTCTTGAAGCTTTCTTT.

J is TRBJ2-2 and V is TRBV2, with a possible D match to TRBD2 (5 bases). Germline loops: CDR1 SNHLY, CDR2 FYNNEI. The CDR3 sequence is 13 residues long. Between the trimmed V and J ends, which lost 4 bases and 5 bases, there was a span of 8 bases. In DNA form, the CDR3 reads TGTGCCAGCAGTGGAGGGATGACCGGGGAGCTGTTTTTT. Translated, it gives CASSGGMTGELFF.

This clone has just one count. The rearrangement uses TRBV7-3 and TRBJ2-7; maybe TRBD1 (6 bases). This CDR3 region has 14 residues. CDR1 is SGHTA, CDR2 FQGTGA, per germline. Trimming pared 5 bases from V and 3 bases from J, leaving 14 bases between. In DNA form, the CDR3 reads TGTGCCAGCAGCCCGCCAGGACAGCTCTACGAGCAGTACTTC. This gives the protein CASSPPGQLYEQYF.

The chain recombines TRBV29-1 with TRBJ1-1, with D unclear. The CDR3 consists of 12 residues. V lost 5 bases to trimming and J lost 6 bases, with 13 bases between them. Germline lookup yields CDR1 SQVTM and CDR2 ANQGSEA. CDR3 sequence: CSVQVGWSEAFF. The DNA of the CDR3 is TGCAGCGTTCAAGTGGGATGGTCTGAAGCTTTCTTT. The variable domain in full, completed from reference TRBV29-1 and TRBJ1-1, reads SAVISQKPSRDICQRGTSLTIQCQVDSQVTMMFWYRQQPGQSLTLIATANQGSEATYESGFVIDKFPISRPNLTFSTLTVSNMSPEDSSIYLCSVQVGWSEAFFGQGTRLTVV.

This clone was observed a few times. The V gene is TRBV6-1, the J gene TRBJ2-7, with 7 bases that match TRBD1. Per germline, CDR1 MNHNS and CDR2 SASEGT. The CDR3 is made up of 15 amino acids. Trimming cost V 1 base and J 2 bases; bases outside gene matches: 5. Written as DNA, the CDR3 is TGTGCCAGCAGTGAAGGTCTCAGGGGGACCTACGAGCAGTACTTC. Translation: CASSEGLRGTYEQYF.

The CDR3 DNA reads TGCAGCGGGACAGGCGCCTCGAACACTGAAGCTTTCTTT. This gives the protein CSGTGASNTEAFF. The J gene is TRBJ1-1, the V gene TRBV29-1; 7 bases align to TRBD1. CDR1 and CDR2 from the germline V gene are SQVTM and ANQGSEA. V trimming: 7 bases; J trimming: 1 base; junction bases outside the gene matches: 6. The CDR3 is 13 residues long.

V gene TRBV6-1 combines with J gene TRBJ2-3; 14 bases match TRBD2. The germline V gene has CDR1 MNHNS and CDR2 SASEGT. This CDR3 has 15 amino acids. Losses at the gene ends were 4 bases for V and 4 bases for J; bases not matched to a gene: 1. CDR3 protein: CASSGLAGGPDTQYF. The CDR3 nucleotides read TGTGCCAGCAGTGGACTAGCGGGGGGGCCAGATACGCAGTATTTT.

This clone was seen a handful of times. V is TRBV2 and J is TRBJ2-7; 8 bases fit TRBD2. CDR1 and CDR2 (germline): SNHLY, FYNNEI. This CDR3 comprises 16 residues. Trimming removed 4 bases from V and 0 bases from J; junction bases left unmatched: 8. Written as DNA, the CDR3 is TGTGCCAGCAGTGGGGGCGGGGGGCCGACCTCCTACGAGCAGTACTTC. As protein: CASSGGGGPTSYEQYF.

The J gene is TRBJ1-2, the V gene TRBV6-6; D ambiguous. The CDR3 runs to 13 residues. Deletions cut 5 bases from V and 4 bases from J, with 11 bases between. Germline-derived CDR1 and CDR2 are MNHNY and SVGAGI (reference sequence). The CDR3 DNA follows: TGTGCCAGCAGTAACGACTACACCTATGGCTACACCTTC. Protein product: CASSNDYTYGYTF.

CDR3 DNA: TGTGCCAGCAGCTTAGTAAAATCAGGACAGGGGATAGTTTACACTGAAGCTTTCTTT. Its protein is CASSLVKSGQGIVYTEAFF. The V call is TRBV7-8, the J call TRBJ1-1; 9 nucleotides line up with TRBD1. Trimming cost V 1 base and J 3 bases; bases outside gene matches: 15. The CDR3 sequence is 19 residues long. Germline lookup yields CDR1 SGHVS and CDR2 FQNEAQ.

This rearrangement joins TRBV29-1 to TRBJ2-1; possible D gene TRBD1, 6 bases. With 5 bases removed from V and 3 bases from J, the gap between germline ends came to 17 bases. Germline-derived CDR1 and CDR2 are SQVTM and ANQGSEA. This CDR3 spans 15 amino acids. The DNA for the CDR3 is TGCAGCGTTATATTGGGACACACACTCTACAATGAGCAGTTCTTC. This encodes CSVILGHTLYNEQFF.

J is TRBJ2-7 and V is TRBV7-2; 8 nucleotides line up with TRBD2. Trimming took 0 bases from V and 1 from J; bases not matched to a gene: 11. CDR3 size: 18 residues. Germline assignment: CDR1 SGHTA and CDR2 FQGNSA. CDR3 amino acids: CASSLAPWGGRSSYEQYF. CDR3 nucleotides: TGTGCCAGCAGCTTAGCTCCGTGGGGCGGGAGGTCATCCTACGAGCAGTACTTC.

The chain carries TRBV9 and TRBJ1-3; 8 nucleotides line up with TRBD1. The CDR3 covers 14 residues. The germline V gene has CDR1 SGDLS and CDR2 YYNGEE. Unmatched junction bases numbered 2, after V lost 2 bases and J lost 4 bases. The CDR3 nucleotides are TGTGCCAGCAGCGTGGGGGACAGGGGAAACACCATATATTTT. Protein: CASSVGDRGNTIYF.

This chain connects TRBV6-1 to TRBJ1-4, with 7 bases lining up with TRBD1. The CDR3 loop spans 15 amino acids. The V segment lost 8 bases and the J segment 0 bases; nucleotides outside the gene matches: 6. CDR1 and CDR2 from the germline V gene are MNHNS and SASEGT. CDR3 sequence: CASYQGVATNEKLFF. CDR3 nucleotide sequence: TGTGCCAGCTACCAGGGGGTAGCAACTAATGAAAAACTGTTTTTT.

Only one count was recorded for this clone. The J gene is TRBJ1-1, the V gene TRBV9, with D possibly being TRBD1 (5 bases). The V end lost 0 bases, the J end lost 1 base, and 16 bases lay between the germline ends. The CDR3 runs to 17 residues. CDR1 and CDR2 (germline): SGDLS, YYNGEE. CDR3: CASSVVGWGLQNTEAFF. The CDR3 DNA reads as TGTGCCAGCAGCGTAGTAGGGTGGGGACTCCAGAACACTGAAGCTTTCTTT.

V usage is TRBV7-9 and J usage is TRBJ1-1; 9 nucleotides line up with TRBD1. Germline loops: CDR1 SEHNR, CDR2 FQNEAQ (reference sequence). This CDR3 has 14 residues. The J segment lost 3 bases and the V segment lost 5 bases, leaving 4 bases of the junction unmatched. The CDR3 sequence: CASSAQGAYTEAFF. The CDR3 DNA reads TGTGCCAGCAGCGCACAGGGGGCGTACACTGAAGCTTTCTTT.